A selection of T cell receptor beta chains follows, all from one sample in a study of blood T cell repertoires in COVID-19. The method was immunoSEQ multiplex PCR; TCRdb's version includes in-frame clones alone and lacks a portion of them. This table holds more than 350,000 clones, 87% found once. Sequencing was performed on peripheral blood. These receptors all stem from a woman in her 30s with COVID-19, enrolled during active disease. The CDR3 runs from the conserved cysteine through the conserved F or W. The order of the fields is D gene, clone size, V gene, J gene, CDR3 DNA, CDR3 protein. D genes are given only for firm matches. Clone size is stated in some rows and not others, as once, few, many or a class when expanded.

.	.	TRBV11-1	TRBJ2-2	TGTGCCAGCAGCCCCAGACAGAACACCGGGGAGCTGTTTTTT	CASSPRQNTGELFF
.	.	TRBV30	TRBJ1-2	TGTGCCTCTCTTGGGGCTGGCTACACCTTC	CASLGAGYTF
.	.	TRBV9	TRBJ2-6	TGTGCCAGCAGCCCCCGAAGGGGGTATGGGGGGGCCAACGTCCTGACTTTC	CASSPRRGYGGANVLTF
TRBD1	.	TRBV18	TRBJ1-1	TGTGCCAGCTCCCCAGACAGGGCGAACACTGAAGCTTTCTTT	CASSPDRANTEAFF
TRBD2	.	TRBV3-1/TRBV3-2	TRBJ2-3	TGTGCCAGCAGCCATAGGCTAGCGGGAGGTGCGGGGGCAGATACGCAGTATTTT	CASSHRLAGGAGADTQYF
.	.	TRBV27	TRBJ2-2	TGTGCCAGCAGTTTAGGACTCTACACCGGGGAGCTGTTTTTT	CASSLGLYTGELFF
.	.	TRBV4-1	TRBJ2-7	TGCGCCAGCAGCCAAGATCTAGGCTCCTTCTACGAGCAGTACTTC	CASSQDLGSFYEQYF
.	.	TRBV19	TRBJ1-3	TGTGCCAGTAGTAACCTCATACCGATACAGGGTTCGTCTGGAAACACCATATATTTT	CASSNLIPIQGSSGNTIYF
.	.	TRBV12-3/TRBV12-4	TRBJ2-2	TGTGCCAGCACCCGAAGGGGCGGGGAGCTGTTTTTT	CASTRRGGELFF
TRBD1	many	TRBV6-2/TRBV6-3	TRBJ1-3	TGTGCCAGCCGCCCGACAGGGCGAGGAAACACCATATATTTT	CASRPTGRGNTIYF
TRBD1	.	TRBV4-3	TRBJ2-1	TGCGCCAGCAGCCCCGGGACAGGCGTCTACAATGAGCAGTTCTTC	CASSPGTGVYNEQFF
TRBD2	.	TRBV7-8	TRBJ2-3	TGTGCCAGCAGCCGGCGGGCGGGAGGCCCAGATACGCAGTATTTT	CASSRRAGGPDTQYF
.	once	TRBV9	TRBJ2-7	TGTGCCAGCAGCTCGTTTGGTAGCTCCTACGAGCAGTACTTC	CASSSFGSSYEQYF
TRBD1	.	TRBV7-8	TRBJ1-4	TGTGCCAGCAGCGGCGGGACAGGGGATTCAACTAATGAAAAACTGTTTTTT	CASSGGTGDSTNEKLFF
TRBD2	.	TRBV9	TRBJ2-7	TGTGCCAGCAGCGTATGGAAGCGGGAGGGCCAAAGCGAGCAGTACTTC	CASSVWKREGQSEQYF
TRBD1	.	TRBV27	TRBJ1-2	TGTGCCAGCAGTTTTGGGACAGGGGTAAGGGGCTACACCTTC	CASSFGTGVRGYTF
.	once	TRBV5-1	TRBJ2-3	TGCGCCAGCAGCTTGGAGACTAGGGGGAGGGAGGATACGCAGTATTTT	CASSLETRGREDTQYF
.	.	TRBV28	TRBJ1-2	TGTGCCAGCAGACCTGAGGGTGGCAACTATGGCTACACCTTC	CASRPEGGNYGYTF
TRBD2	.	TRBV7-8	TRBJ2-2	TGTGCCAGCACCACCGGGACTAGCGGGATTTCTGGGGAGCTGTTTTTT	CASTTGTSGISGELFF
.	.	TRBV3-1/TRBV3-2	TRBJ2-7	TGTGCCAGCAGCCCCCCATATAGCGGAACCTACGAGCAGTACTTC	CASSPPYSGTYEQYF
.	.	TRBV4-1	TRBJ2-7	TGCGCCAGCAGCCAAGATCGGGGAGGACGCGAGCAGTACTTC	CASSQDRGGREQYF
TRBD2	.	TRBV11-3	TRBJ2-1	TGTGCCAGCAGCCCGCGAAGCGGGAGAATCTACAATGAGCAGTTCTTC	CASSPRSGRIYNEQFF
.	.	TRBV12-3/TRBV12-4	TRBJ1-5	TGTGCCAGCAGTTTAGCGGCCAACCCCCAGCATTTT	CASSLAANPQHF
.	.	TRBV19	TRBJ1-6	TGTGCCAGTAGTATTATGGCAGGAGGCAATTCACCCCTCCACTTT	CASSIMAGGNSPLHF
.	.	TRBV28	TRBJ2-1	TGTGCCACCTTATTCGGGGATGAGCAGTTCTTC	CATLFGDEQFF
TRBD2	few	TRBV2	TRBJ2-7	TGTGCCAGCAGGGATAGCGGGAGGATGTACGAGCAGTACTTC	CASRDSGRMYEQYF
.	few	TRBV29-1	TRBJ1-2	TGCAGCGCCACGGCGGGGGGTGGCTACACCTTC	CSATAGGGYTF
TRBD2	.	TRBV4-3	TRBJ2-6	TGCGCCAGCAGCCCCCGGGCTAGCGGGAGTTATGGGGCCAACGTCCTGACTTTC	CASSPRASGSYGANVLTF
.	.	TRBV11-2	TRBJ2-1	TGTGCCAGCAGCCCCGAGAGAGCGTCCTACAATGAGCAGTTCTTC	CASSPERASYNEQFF
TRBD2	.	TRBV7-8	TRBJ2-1	TGTGCCAGCAGCTTAGACCCCCCGATAGCGGGAATCAATGAGCAGTTCTTC	CASSLDPPIAGINEQFF
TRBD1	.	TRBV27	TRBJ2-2	TGTGCCAGCAGGGGGACAGGCCCCGGGGAGCTGTTTTTT	CASRGTGPGELFF
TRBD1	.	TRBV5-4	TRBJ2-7	TGTGCCAGCAGCTTAAAAATGTTTACGAGGCAGGGGGTTCAAGAGCAGTACTTC	CASSLKMFTRQGVQEQYF
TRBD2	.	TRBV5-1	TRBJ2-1	TGCGCCAGCAGCTCACGGACGGGAGGGGCTACTGAGCAGTTCTTC	CASSSRTGGATEQFF
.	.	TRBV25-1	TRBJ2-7	TGTGCCACCACAGGAATCTCCGAGCAGTACTTC	CATTGISEQYF
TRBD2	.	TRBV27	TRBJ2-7	TGTGCCAGCAGTTTATCCGGCATCCCTTCGGGAGGGGTAGTACGCGAGCAGTACTTC	CASSLSGIPSGGVVREQYF
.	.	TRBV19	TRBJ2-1	TGTGCCAGTAGTATTCTAGGGAGTGGCAGGGGCGACAATGAGCAGTTCTTC	CASSILGSGRGDNEQFF
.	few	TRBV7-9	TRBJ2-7	TGTGCCAGCAGCTTACAGGGGACCGGGGAGCAGTACTTC	CASSLQGTGEQYF
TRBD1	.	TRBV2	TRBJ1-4	TGTGCCAGCAGTGGAGGGGACAGTAATGAAAAACTGTTTTTT	CASSGGDSNEKLFF
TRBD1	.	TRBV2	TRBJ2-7	TGTGCCAGCAGTGAAGGAACAGGGGTCTCCTACGAGCAGTACTTC	CASSEGTGVSYEQYF
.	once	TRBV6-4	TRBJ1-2	TGTGCCATGTCCACAGGGAAGGGCGACTATGGCTACACCTTC	CAMSTGKGDYGYTF
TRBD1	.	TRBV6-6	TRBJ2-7	TGTGCCAGCAGTCCCTCGACAGGGGCGGAGGAGCAGTACTTC	CASSPSTGAEEQYF
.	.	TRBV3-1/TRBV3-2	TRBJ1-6	TGTGCCAGCAGCCAAGGGAATCAGGGCTCCCTCCACTTT	CASSQGNQGSLHF
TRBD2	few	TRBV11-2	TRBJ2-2	TGTGCCAGCACGAAAGCGGGAGTCACCGGGGAGCTGTTTTTT	CASTKAGVTGELFF
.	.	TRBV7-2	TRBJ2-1	TGTGCCAGCAGCTTTTTAGCGGAGAGCTCGGGGCAGTTCTTC	CASSFLAESSGQFF
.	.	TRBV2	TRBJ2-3	TGTGCCAGCAGGGACAGGGAGGGGAGAAATACGCAGTATTTT	CASRDREGRNTQYF
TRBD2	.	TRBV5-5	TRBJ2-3	TGTGCCAGCAGCTCCCCCCCCGGGAGGACCGCAGATACGCAGTATTTT	CASSSPPGRTADTQYF
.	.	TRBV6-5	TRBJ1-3	TGTGCCAGCAGCCAGGCAGGGCAGGGGAACACCATATATTTT	CASSQAGQGNTIYF
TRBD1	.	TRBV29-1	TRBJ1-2	TGCAGCGTTGAACCCTCAGGGGGGTTGAACTATGGCTACACCTTC	CSVEPSGGLNYGYTF
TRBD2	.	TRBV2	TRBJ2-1	TGTGCCAGCAGCCGGGGACTAGCGGGAATCGATGAGCAGTTCTTC	CASSRGLAGIDEQFF
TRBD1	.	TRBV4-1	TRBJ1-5	TGCGCCAGCAGCAGGACAGGGGACGGAAATCAGCCCCAGCATTTT	CASSRTGDGNQPQHF
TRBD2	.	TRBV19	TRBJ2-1	TGTGCCAGTAGTATAAAAGCGGGAGGGCAGTTCTTC	CASSIKAGGQFF
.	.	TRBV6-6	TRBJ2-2	TGTGCCAGCAGTGCGTCGAGTACCGGGGAGCTGTTTTTT	CASSASSTGELFF
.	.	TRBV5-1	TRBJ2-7	TGCGCCAGCAGCTTGGTGGGGGCACCTAGGGAGCAGTACTTC	CASSLVGAPREQYF
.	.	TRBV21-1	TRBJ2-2	TGTGCCAGCAGCCGTGGGGGAGGACACTACACCGGGGAGCTGTTTTTT	CASSRGGGHYTGELFF
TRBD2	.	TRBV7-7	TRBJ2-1	TGTGCTAGCAGCCGAGGACTAGAGGGTTCCTACAATGAGCAGTTCTTC	CASSRGLEGSYNEQFF
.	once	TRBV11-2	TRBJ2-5	TGTGCCAGCAGCTTAGGGTCTAGCCTTCAAGAGACCCAGTACTTC	CASSLGSSLQETQYF
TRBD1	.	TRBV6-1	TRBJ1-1	TGTGCCAGTATGGGACAGGGTGCGTTGACTGAAGCTTTCTTT	CASMGQGALTEAFF
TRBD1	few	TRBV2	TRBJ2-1	TGTGCCAGCAGGTTGGGACAGGAATACAATGAGCAGTTCTTC	CASRLGQEYNEQFF
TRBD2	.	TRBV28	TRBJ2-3	TGTGCCAGCAGTCCCGGGACTAGGAGCACAGATACGCAGTATTTT	CASSPGTRSTDTQYF
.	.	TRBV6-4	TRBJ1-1	TGTGCCAGCAGACCTGGAGAATTGAACACTGAAGCTTTCTTT	CASRPGELNTEAFF